This TCR beta chain was retrieved from a study of T-cell reconstitution after alpha-beta-depleted transplantation in children. Study-wide results and limits: Reportedly, only several hundred clones from non-depleted graft cells drove alpha-beta T-cell counts at about two months. From surviving recipient T cells and thymic progenitors came the high day-60 TCRbeta diversity observed in some patients.

Unique molecular identifiers were used in preparing the TCRbeta library. TCRdb passed the PCR reads through MiXCR, listing each CDR3 protein once. The top ten hold 14% of the sample, which has around 490,000 distinct CDR3 sequences, about an eighth seen once. The table lists this clonotype with a few counts. The target antigen is unknown. The origin of this receptor is a female patient between 2 and 15 years old who had a stem cell transplant for aplastic anemia, so the T cells may come from the graft donor. The specimen was PBMCs, mostly from graft donor cells, collected 180 days after TCRalphabeta/CD19-depleted stem cell transplant.

The CDR3 is CASSKENIQYF. CDR3 bases: TGCGCCAGCAGCAAAGAAAACATTCAGTACTTC. The chain carries TRBV5-1 and TRBJ2-4; D gene ambiguous. V was cut by 4 bases and J by 5 bases, with 4 bases left in between. Germline V lookup: CDR1 SGHRS, CDR2 YFSETQ. This CDR3 contains 11 residues.